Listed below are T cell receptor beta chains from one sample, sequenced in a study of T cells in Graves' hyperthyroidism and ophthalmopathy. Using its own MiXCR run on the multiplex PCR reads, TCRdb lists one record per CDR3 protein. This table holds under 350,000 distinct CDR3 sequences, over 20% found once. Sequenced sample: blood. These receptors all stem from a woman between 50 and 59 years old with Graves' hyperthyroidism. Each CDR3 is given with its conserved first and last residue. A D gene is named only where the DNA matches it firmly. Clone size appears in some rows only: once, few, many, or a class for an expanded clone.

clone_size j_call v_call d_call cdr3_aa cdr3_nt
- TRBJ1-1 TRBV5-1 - CASSPWTENTEAFF TGCGCCAGCAGCCCCTGGACGGAGAACACTGAAGCTTTCTTT
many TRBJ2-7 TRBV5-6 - CASSLLGNDVSYEQYF TGTGCCAGCAGCTTGCTAGGTAATGACGTGTCCTACGAGCAGTACTTC
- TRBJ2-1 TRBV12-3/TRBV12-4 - CASSLGIPTVSYYNEQFF TGTGCCAGCAGTTTAGGCATACCGACAGTATCCTATTACAATGAGCAGTTCTTC
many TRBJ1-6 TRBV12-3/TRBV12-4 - CASSFSGMDSPLHF TGTGCCAGCAGTTTTTCAGGGATGGATTCACCCCTCCACTTT
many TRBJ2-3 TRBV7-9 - CASSLNSAGTDTQYF TGTGCCAGCAGCTTAAACTCGGCGGGCACAGATACGCAGTATTTT
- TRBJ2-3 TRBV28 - CASSSVGDMADTQYF TGTGCCAGCAGTTCGGTGGGTGATATGGCAGATACGCAGTATTTT
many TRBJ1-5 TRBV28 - CASSLWGSNQPQHF TGTGCCAGCAGTTTATGGGGGAGCAATCAGCCCCAGCATTTT
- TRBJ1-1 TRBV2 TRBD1 CASSRTGGAEAFF TGTGCCAGCAGTCGGACAGGGGGGGCTGAAGCTTTCTTT
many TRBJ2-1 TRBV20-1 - CSASQAVSSYNEQFF TGCAGTGCTAGTCAGGCGGTAAGCTCCTACAATGAGCAGTTCTTC
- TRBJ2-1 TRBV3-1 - CASSQGASAGEQFF TGTGCCAGCAGCCAAGGAGCCTCGGCCGGCGAGCAGTTCTTC
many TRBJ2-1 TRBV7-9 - CASSSGAHTNEQFF TGTGCCAGCAGCTCAGGGGCTCATACCAATGAGCAGTTCTTC
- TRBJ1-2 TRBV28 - CASSVRVGSGYTF TGTGCCAGCAGCGTCAGGGTGGGGAGTGGCTACACCTTC
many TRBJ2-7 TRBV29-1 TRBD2 CSPPKPWASGASYEQYF TGCAGCCCCCCCAAGCCATGGGCTAGCGGAGCCTCCTACGAGCAGTACTTC
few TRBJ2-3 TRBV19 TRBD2 CASSVDSGTSGTTDTQYF TGTGCCAGTAGTGTAGATTCTGGGACTAGCGGGACCACAGATACGCAGTATTTT
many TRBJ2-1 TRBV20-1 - CSAARIDSYNEQFF TGCAGTGCTGCTCGCATAGACAGTTACAATGAGCAGTTCTTC
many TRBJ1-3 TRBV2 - CASSETGLSGNTIYF TGTGCCAGCAGCGAGACAGGACTCTCTGGAAACACCATATATTTT
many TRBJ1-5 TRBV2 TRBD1 CASSTAGGENQPQHF TGTGCCAGCAGTACCGCAGGGGGTGAAAATCAGCCCCAGCATTTT
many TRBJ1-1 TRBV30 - CAWTRKRSTEAFF TGTGCCTGGACCCGGAAACGAAGCACTGAAGCTTTCTTT